The sample holds a few counts of the clone carrying this T cell receptor (beta chain). Its antigen is not identified. The sample comes from a study of T cell repertoires in cytomegalovirus infection. Study-wide background: Well-studied HLA-B-restricted CMV epitopes were used in the study alongside recently identified HLA-C-restricted ones. It can be stated that public TCR beta signatures indicated CMV infection as well as a matching HLA type.

Study results and limitations: Accumulated public TCR beta family frequency recognized individuals carrying CMV together with the relevant HLA. The ex vivo response was dominated by HLA-C-restricted CMV-specific TCR beta clonotypes.

The CDR3 spans 13 residues. Per the germline V gene, CDR1 is LNHDA and CDR2 is SQIVND (reference sequence). The V end lost 9 bases, the J end lost 4 bases, and 15 bases lay between the germline ends. TCRdb used MiXCR to reprocess the reads, holding one entry per CDR3 protein. The sample comprises about 69,000 distinct CDR3 sequences, under 30% of which are singletons, and 50% to 70% rests with the top ten. The TCR comes from a human donor in good health (CMV status not recorded). Some clones in this sample may be carry-over from other donors' samples. The sample in question was CD8+ T cells from cultured PBMCs, obtained from culture after CMV antigen stimulation. This chain joins TRBV19 and TRBJ1-2; D gene uncertain. In DNA, the CDR3 is TGTGCCAGCCTCTCCCGGGATTTCTATGGCTACACCTTC. Translating gives CASLSRDFYGYTF.